This T cell receptor (beta chain) is drawn from a study of T cells after yellow fever vaccination. General study points: Most clones from primary vaccination were detected again post-booster (96% CD4, 88% CD8).

Using its own MiXCR run on the 5' RACE reads, TCRdb lists one record per CDR3 protein. The sample records 550,000 to 750,000 distinct CDR3 sequences, approximately 15% being singletons. Remarks on this clonotype: The target antigen is unknown.

The sequence was obtained from a man aged 25 to 40 who received the YFV17D yellow fever vaccine. The sequences come from PBMCs, collected on the day of the yellow fever booster vaccination.

CDR3 protein: CASSGGTEYNSPLHF. CDR3 sequence (DNA): TGTGCCAGCAGTGGAGGGACAGAATATAATTCACCCCTCCACTTT. The chain couples TRBV6-1 to TRBJ1-6; 7 bases are a match to TRBD1. CDR3 size: 15 residues. Germline values: CDR1 MNHNS, CDR2 SASEGT. The junction had 4 bases not matched to a gene; V was cut back by 4 bases and J by 4 bases.